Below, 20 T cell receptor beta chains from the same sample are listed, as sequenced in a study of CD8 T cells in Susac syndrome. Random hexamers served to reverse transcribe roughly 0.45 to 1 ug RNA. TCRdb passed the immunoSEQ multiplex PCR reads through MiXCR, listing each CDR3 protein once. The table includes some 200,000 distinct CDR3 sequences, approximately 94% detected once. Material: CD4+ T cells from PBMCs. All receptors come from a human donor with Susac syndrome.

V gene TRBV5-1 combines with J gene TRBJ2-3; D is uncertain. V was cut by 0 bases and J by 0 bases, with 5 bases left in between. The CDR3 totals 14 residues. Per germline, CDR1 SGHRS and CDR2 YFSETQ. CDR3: CASSLETSTDTQYF. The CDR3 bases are TGCGCCAGCAGCTTGGAGACGAGCACAGATACGCAGTATTTT. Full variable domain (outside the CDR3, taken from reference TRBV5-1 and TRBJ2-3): KAGVTQTPRYLIKTRGQQVTLSCSPISGHRSVSWYQQTPGQGLQFLFEYFSETQRNKGNFPGRFSGRQFSNSRSEMNVSTLELGDSALYLCASSLETSTDTQYFGPGTRLTVL.

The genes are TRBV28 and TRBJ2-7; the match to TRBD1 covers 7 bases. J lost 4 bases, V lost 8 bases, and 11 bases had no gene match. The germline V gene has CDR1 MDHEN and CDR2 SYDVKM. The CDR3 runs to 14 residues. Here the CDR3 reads CASGPTGSPYEQYF. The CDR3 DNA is TGTGCCAGCGGACCGACAGGGAGCCCTTACGAGCAGTACTTC.

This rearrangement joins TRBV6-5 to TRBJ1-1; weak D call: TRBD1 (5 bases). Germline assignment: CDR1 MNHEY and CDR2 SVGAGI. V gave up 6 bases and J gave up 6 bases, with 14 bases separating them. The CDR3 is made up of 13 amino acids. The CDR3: CASRTGGSAEAFF. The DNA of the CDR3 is TGTGCCAGCAGAACAGGTGGGAGCGCTGAAGCTTTCTTT.

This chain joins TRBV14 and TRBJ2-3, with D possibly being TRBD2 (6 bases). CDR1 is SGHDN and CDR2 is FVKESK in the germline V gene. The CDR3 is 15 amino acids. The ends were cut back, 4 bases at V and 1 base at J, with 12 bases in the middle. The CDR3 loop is CASSRLVGGTDTQYF. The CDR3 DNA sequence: TGTGCCAGCAGCCGACTAGTTGGGGGCACAGATACGCAGTATTTT.

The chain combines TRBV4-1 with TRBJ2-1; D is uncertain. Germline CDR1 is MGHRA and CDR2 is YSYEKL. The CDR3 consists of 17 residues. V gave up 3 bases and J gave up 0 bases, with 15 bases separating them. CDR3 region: CASSQIISGFSYNEQFF. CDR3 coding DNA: TGCGCCAGCAGCCAGATAATCTCAGGTTTCTCCTACAATGAGCAGTTCTTC.

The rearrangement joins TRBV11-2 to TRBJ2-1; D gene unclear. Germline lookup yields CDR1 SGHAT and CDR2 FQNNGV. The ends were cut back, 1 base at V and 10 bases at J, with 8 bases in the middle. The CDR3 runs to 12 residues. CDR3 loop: CASSLVSREQFF. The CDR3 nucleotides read TGTGCCAGCAGCTTAGTTAGCAGGGAGCAGTTCTTC.

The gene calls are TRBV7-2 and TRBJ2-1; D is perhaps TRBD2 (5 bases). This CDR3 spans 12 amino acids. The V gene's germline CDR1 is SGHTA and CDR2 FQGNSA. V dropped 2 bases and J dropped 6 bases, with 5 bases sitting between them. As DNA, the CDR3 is TGTGCCAGCAGCTTACGGGGCAATGAGCAGTTCTTC. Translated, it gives CASSLRGNEQFF.

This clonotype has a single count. The CDR3 DNA reads as TGCAGCGTCGCACAGGGTGGTCGGCAGTACTTC. Its translation: CSVAQGGRQYF. The chain couples TRBV29-1 to TRBJ2-7, with D possibly being TRBD1 (6 bases). Germline V gene data show CDR1 as SQVTM and CDR2 as ANQGSEA. The germline V and J ends were trimmed by 6 bases and 9 bases, with 15 bases remaining between them. CDR3 length equals 11 residues.

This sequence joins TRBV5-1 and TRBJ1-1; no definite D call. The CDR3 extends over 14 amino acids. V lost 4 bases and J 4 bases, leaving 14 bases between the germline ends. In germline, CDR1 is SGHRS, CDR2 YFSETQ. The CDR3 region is CASSRWTGSTEAFF. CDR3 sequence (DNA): TGCGCCAGCAGCCGATGGACGGGTAGCACTGAAGCTTTCTTT.

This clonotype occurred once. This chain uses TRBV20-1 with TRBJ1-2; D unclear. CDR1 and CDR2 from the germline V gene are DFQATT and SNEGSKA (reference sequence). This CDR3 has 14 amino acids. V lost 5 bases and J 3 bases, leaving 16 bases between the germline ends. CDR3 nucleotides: TGCAGTGCTTCGAGAAATACCAATTACTATGGCTACACCTTC. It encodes CSASRNTNYYGYTF.

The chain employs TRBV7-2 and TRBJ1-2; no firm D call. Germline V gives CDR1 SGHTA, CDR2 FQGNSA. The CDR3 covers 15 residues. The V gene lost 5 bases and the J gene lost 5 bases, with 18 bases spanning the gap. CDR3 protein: CASSDPPSADYGYTF. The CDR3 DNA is TGTGCCAGCAGCGACCCCCCCAGCGCAGATTATGGCTACACCTTC. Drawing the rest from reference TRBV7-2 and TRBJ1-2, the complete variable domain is GAGVSQSPSNKVTEKGKDVELRCDPISGHTALYWYRQSLGQGLEFLIYFQGNSAPDKSGLPSDRFSAERTGGSVSTLTIQRTQQEDSAVYLCASSDPPSADYGYTFGSGTRLTVV.

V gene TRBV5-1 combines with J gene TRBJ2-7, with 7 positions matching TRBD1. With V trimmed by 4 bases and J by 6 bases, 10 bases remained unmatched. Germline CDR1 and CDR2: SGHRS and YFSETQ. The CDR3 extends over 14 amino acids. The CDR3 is CASSRPGQTGEQYF. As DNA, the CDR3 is TGCGCCAGCAGCCGCCCGGGACAGACGGGCGAGCAGTACTTC.

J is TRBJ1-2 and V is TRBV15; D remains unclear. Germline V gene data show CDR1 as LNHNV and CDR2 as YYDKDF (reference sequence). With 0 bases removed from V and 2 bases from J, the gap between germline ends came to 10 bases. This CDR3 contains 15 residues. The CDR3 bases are TGTGCCACCAGCAGAGATTTTGGGCCAAACTATGGCTACACCTTC. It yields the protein CATSRDFGPNYGYTF.

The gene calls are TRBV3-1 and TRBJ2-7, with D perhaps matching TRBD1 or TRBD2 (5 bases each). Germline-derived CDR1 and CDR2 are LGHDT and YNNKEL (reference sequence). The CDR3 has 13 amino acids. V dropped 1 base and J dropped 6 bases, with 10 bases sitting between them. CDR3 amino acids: CASSQVAGTEQYF. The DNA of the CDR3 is TGTGCCAGCAGCCAAGTTGCAGGGACCGAGCAGTACTTC.

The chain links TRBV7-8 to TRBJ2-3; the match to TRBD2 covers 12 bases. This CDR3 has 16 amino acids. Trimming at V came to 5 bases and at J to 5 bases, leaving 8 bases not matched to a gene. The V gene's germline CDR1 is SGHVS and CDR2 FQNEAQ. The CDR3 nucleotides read TGTGCCAGCAGCCGCAGACTAGCGGGGGAATTAGATACGCAGTATTTT. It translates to CASSRRLAGELDTQYF.

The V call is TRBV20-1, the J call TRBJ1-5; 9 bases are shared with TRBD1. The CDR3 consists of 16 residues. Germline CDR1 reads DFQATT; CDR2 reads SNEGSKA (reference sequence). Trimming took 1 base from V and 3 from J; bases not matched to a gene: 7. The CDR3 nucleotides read TGCAGTGCTAGAGCGGGACAGGGAGGATACAATCAGCCCCAGCATTTT. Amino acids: CSARAGQGGYNQPQHF.

CDR3 amino acids: CASSPHGTGNYGYTF. The DNA of the CDR3 is TGTGCCAGCAGCCCTCACGGGACAGGCAACTATGGCTACACCTTC. The chain links TRBV3-1 to TRBJ1-2; TRBD1 aligns across 8 bases. This CDR3 contains 15 residues. V dropped 4 bases and J dropped 2; count of bases not matched to a gene: 6. Germline V gives CDR1 LGHDT, CDR2 YNNKEL (reference sequence).

CDR3 sequence: CASSLVLEETQYF. CDR3 bases: TGCGCCAGCAGCTTAGTGTTGGAAGAGACCCAGTACTTC. The chain links TRBV5-1 to TRBJ2-5; no reliable D call. The CDR3 totals 13 residues. The germline V gene has CDR1 SGHRS and CDR2 YFSETQ. The germline V and J ends were trimmed by 2 bases and 3 bases, with 8 bases remaining between them.

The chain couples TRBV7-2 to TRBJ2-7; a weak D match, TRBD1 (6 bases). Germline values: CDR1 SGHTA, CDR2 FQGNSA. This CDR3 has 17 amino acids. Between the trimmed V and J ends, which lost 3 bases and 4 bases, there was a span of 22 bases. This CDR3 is CASSFRGGPVWTYEQYF. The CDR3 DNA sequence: TGTGCCAGCAGCTTCAGGGGTGGTCCAGTGTGGACTTACGAGCAGTACTTC.

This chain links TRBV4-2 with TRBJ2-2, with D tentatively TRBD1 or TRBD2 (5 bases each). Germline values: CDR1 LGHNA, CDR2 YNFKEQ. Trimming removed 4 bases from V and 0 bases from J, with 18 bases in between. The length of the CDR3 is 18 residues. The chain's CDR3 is CASSPGGGTRTNTGELFF. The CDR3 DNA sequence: TGTGCCAGCAGCCCCGGTGGGGGTACTAGGACGAACACCGGGGAGCTGTTTTTT.